The entry below describes one T cell receptor (beta chain). The data are from a study of blood T cells in healthy people across ages. PCR was performed a second time for about 6 to 12 cycles using a sample-barcoded 5' primer and a J-beta primer mix. From the 5' RACE reads, TCRdb called clonotypes with MiXCR, one entry per CDR3 protein. Among roughly 1,700,000 distinct CDR3 sequences listed, 28% were seen once. The CDR3 sequence is 14 residues long. CDR1 is MGHDK, CDR2 SYGVNS, per germline. J was trimmed by 10 bases and V by 2 bases; bases with no gene match: 4. The sample was blood. V gene TRBV25-1 combines with J gene TRBJ2-2, with 10 bases lining up with TRBD2. This TCR came from a woman younger than 45 in good health. In nucleotides, the CDR3 is TGTGCCAGCAGTGAAACTAGCGGGATGGCGGAGCTGTTTTTT. This sequence encodes CASSETSGMAELFF.